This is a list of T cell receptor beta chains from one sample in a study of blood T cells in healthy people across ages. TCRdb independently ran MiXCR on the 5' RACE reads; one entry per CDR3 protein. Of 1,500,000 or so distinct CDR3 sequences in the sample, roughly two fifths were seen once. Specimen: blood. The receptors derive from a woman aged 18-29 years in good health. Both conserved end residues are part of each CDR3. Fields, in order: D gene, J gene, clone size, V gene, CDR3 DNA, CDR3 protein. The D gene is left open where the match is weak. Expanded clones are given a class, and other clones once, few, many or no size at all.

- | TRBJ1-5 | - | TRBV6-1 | TGTGCCAGCAGCCCGGGACACCAAAGCAATCAGCCCCAGCATTTT | CASSPGHQSNQPQHF
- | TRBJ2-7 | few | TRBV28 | TGTGCCAGCAGTTCCTCATTAAGGGGGGAGTACTTC | CASSSSLRGEYF
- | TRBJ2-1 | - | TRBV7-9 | TGTGCCGGCAGCACCCTCAGGAGGGTCGACAATGAGCAGTTCTTC | CAGSTLRRVDNEQFF
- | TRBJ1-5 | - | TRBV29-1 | TGCAGCGTTGAAGACAGGAGTGGGCATTTT | CSVEDRSGHF
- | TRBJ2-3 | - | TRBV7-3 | TGTGCCAGCAGCTATAGCGGCTCACGCAGTGGCACAGATACGCAGTATTTT | CASSYSGSRSGTDTQYF
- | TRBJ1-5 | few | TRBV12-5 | TGTGCTAGTGCAAGCAGGCTCAATCAGCCCCAGCATTTT | CASASRLNQPQHF
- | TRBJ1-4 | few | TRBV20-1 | TGCAGTGCTAGAGATGGGGGAGGGGGTGAAAAACTGTTTTTT | CSARDGGGGEKLFF
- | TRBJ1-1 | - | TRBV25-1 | TGTGCCAGCAGTGCCCTATCTTACACTGAAGCTTTCTTT | CASSALSYTEAFF
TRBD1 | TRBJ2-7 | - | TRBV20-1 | TGCAGTGCCCGTACAGGGGGCGCGAAGGTCGAGCAGTACTTC | CSARTGGAKVEQYF
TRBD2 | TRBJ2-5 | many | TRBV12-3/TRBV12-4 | TGTGCCAGCAGTTCCGGGACTAGCGGGGTCTCAGAGACCCAGTACTTC | CASSSGTSGVSETQYF
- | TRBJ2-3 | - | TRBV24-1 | TGTGCCACCAGTGATCCCCGGGAACGCACAGATACGCGGTATTTT | CATSDPRERTDTRYF